The 23 T cell receptor beta chains in this list originate from one sample, sequenced in a study of blood T cell repertoires in COVID-19. The table came from immunoSEQ multiplex PCR; TCRdb's copy has only in-frame clones and leaves some out. The sample carries about 350,000 clones, 75% to 90% recorded once. Input material: peripheral blood. These receptors originate from a woman in her sixties with COVID-19, enrolled during active disease.

The V call is TRBV20-1, the J call TRBJ2-7; D is unclear. Germline V lookup: CDR1 DFQATT, CDR2 SNEGSKA (reference sequence). This CDR3 is built from 11 residues. Trimming removed 3 bases at V and 4 bases at J, with 7 bases between. DNA of the CDR3: TGCAGTGCTAGTCTCGGTTACGAGCAGTACTTC. Residues: CSASLGYEQYF.

The chain links TRBV24-1 to TRBJ2-3; the match to TRBD2 covers 11 bases. V was pared by 3 bases and J by 3 bases, with 7 bases of the junction left unmatched. Germline CDR1 is KGHDR and CDR2 is SFDVKD. The CDR3 length is 17 residues. The CDR3: CATSDGVAGGLTDTQYF. The CDR3 DNA follows: TGTGCCACCAGTGATGGGGTAGCGGGGGGGTTAACAGATACGCAGTATTTT.

The V gene is TRBV3-1 (or the pseudogene TRBV3-2), the J gene TRBJ1-6; D call uncertain. This CDR3 region has 15 residues. The germline gives CDR1 LGHDT, CDR2 YNNKEL (reference sequence). V lost 4 bases and J lost 8, with 15 bases in between. The CDR3 bases are TGTGCCAGCAGCCGGCAATGGCGGTCTGATTCACCCCTCCACTTT. Translated: CASSRQWRSDSPLHF.

The CDR3 sequence is CAWSDENNSPLHF. The CDR3 DNA reads as TGTGCCTGGAGTGATGAGAATAATTCACCCCTCCACTTT. The V and J genes are TRBV30 and TRBJ1-6; no clear D gene. The length of the CDR3 is 13 residues. Trimming cost V 1 base and J 5 bases, with 6 bases left between them. The germline CDR1 and CDR2 sequences are GTSNPN and SVGIG (reference sequence).

As DNA, the CDR3 is TGTGCCGCACGGCTGGGCCCTAATTCACCCCTCCACTTT. The encoded protein is CAARLGPNSPLHF. The chain recombines TRBV2 with TRBJ1-6; D gene unclear. V dropped 11 bases and J dropped 6 bases, with 14 bases sitting between them. CDR3 length: 13 residues. Germline V CDR1 and CDR2: SNHLY, FYNNEI.

The chain employs TRBV5-1 and TRBJ2-3; 12 nucleotides agree with TRBD2. This CDR3 spans 16 amino acids. The trim removed 0 bases at V and 6 bases at J, leaving 5 bases unmatched. The germline V gene encodes CDR1 SGHRS and CDR2 YFSETQ. As DNA, the CDR3 is TGCGCCAGCAGCTTGGTTCTAGCGGGGGGGCCGGATACGCAGTATTTT. Its protein product is CASSLVLAGGPDTQYF.

The chain links TRBV6-5 to TRBJ2-3, with D possibly being TRBD2 (7 bases). The germline V gene has CDR1 MNHEY and CDR2 SVGAGI. CDR3 size: 15 residues. V lost 11 bases and J lost 6, with 24 bases in between. The CDR3 reads CAATTFGGGPDTQYF. CDR3 nucleotides: TGTGCCGCGACGACCTTTGGCGGGGGCCCTGATACGCAGTATTTT.

The rearrangement uses TRBV5-1 and TRBJ1-4, with D uncertain. The V gene lost 0 bases and the J gene lost 6 bases, with 12 bases spanning the gap. CDR1 and CDR2 (germline): SGHRS, YFSETQ. The CDR3 totals 15 residues. The CDR3, as DNA: TGCGCCAGCAGCTTGGGTTCAGGTTCCGATGAAAAACTGTTTTTT. It specifies CASSLGSGSDEKLFF. Using reference TRBV5-1 and TRBJ1-4 for the parts outside the CDR3, the full variable domain is KAGVTQTPRYLIKTRGQQVTLSCSPISGHRSVSWYQQTPGQGLQFLFEYFSETQRNKGNFPGRFSGRQFSNSRSEMNVSTLELGDSALYLCASSLGSGSDEKLFFGSGTQLSVL.

Only a few counts were recorded for this clone. The chain joins TRBV6-6 to TRBJ2-5; 7 bases line up with TRBD1. CDR1 and CDR2 (germline): MNHNY, SVGAGI (reference sequence). The CDR3 consists of 16 residues. Losses at the gene ends were 5 bases for V and 4 bases for J; bases not matched to a gene: 13. The CDR3 region has the DNA TGTGCCAGCAGTCGCGACAGGGTGGTGTTATTAGAGACCCAGTACTTC. It specifies CASSRDRVVLLETQYF.

This chain links TRBV18 with TRBJ1-2; TRBD1 matches at 9 bases. CDR1 and CDR2 from the germline V gene are KGHSH and LQKENI. Trimming at V came to 2 bases and at J to 6 bases, leaving 1 base not matched to a gene. The CDR3 runs 13 residues. The CDR3 DNA reads TGTGCCAGCTCACCAGGGACAGGGAATGGCTACACCTTC. Amino acids: CASSPGTGNGYTF.

The chain combines TRBV11-3 with TRBJ1-1, with 9 nucleotides matching TRBD1. The V segment lost 10 bases and the J segment 5 bases; nucleotides outside the gene matches: 14. Germline V CDR1 and CDR2: SGHNT, YENEEA. The CDR3 runs 15 residues. The CDR3 spells CATNRGQKGETEAFF. CDR3 coding DNA: TGTGCCACCAACAGGGGGCAAAAGGGAGAGACTGAAGCTTTCTTT.

The chain's CDR3 is CASSLVMNTEAFF. The CDR3 DNA is TGTGCCAGCAGCTTAGTTATGAACACTGAAGCTTTCTTT. The V and J genes are TRBV11-2 and TRBJ1-1; D not resolved. The CDR3 is 13 residues long. V lost 1 base and J 0 bases, leaving 3 bases between the germline ends. CDR1 is SGHAT, CDR2 FQNNGV, per germline.

The genes are TRBV19 and TRBJ2-2; 11 positions agree with TRBD1. The CDR3 length is 15 residues. V trimming: 9 bases; J trimming: 3 bases; junction bases outside the gene matches: 6. Germline values: CDR1 LNHDA, CDR2 SQIVND (reference sequence). The CDR3 coding sequence is TGTGCCAGCAGCTGGGACAGGGGGGACACCGGGGAGCTGTTTTTT. Its translation is CASSWDRGDTGELFF.

CDR3 region: CASSQVSWETGMNTEAFF. CDR3 coding DNA: TGTGCCAGCAGCCAAGTCTCGTGGGAAACAGGAATGAACACTGAAGCTTTCTTT. J is TRBJ1-1 and V is TRBV3-1 (or the pseudogene TRBV3-2); a weak D match, TRBD1 (5 bases). The V end was cut by 1 base, the J end by 0 bases, with 18 bases between. The CDR3 consists of 18 residues. Germline V CDR1 and CDR2: LGHDT, YNNKEL (reference sequence).

This clone occurred a few times. This chain joins TRBV30 and TRBJ1-4, with D perhaps matching TRBD1 (5 bases). V was trimmed by 4 bases and J by 8 bases, leaving 17 bases between them. Germline V gene data show CDR1 as GTSNPN and CDR2 as SVGIG (reference sequence). The CDR3 loop spans 14 amino acids. As DNA, the CDR3 is TGTGCCTGGACCTCCGCGGGGCGCATGGAAAAACTGTTTTTT. Its protein is CAWTSAGRMEKLFF.

The gene calls are TRBV3-1 (or the pseudogene TRBV3-2) and TRBJ2-7, with 11 nucleotides matching TRBD2. This CDR3 has 15 residues. V gave up 2 bases and J gave up 5 bases; unmatched junction bases: 5. The V gene's germline CDR1 is LGHDT and CDR2 YNNKEL (reference sequence). The CDR3 here is CASSQTILAGDEQYF. CDR3 coding DNA: TGTGCCAGCAGCCAAACCATACTAGCGGGGGACGAGCAGTACTTC.

V is TRBV7-9 and J is TRBJ2-7, with D possibly TRBD2 on 6 matching bases. In germline, CDR1 is SEHNR, CDR2 FQNEAQ (reference sequence). The CDR3 loop spans 12 amino acids. The germline V and J ends were trimmed by 5 bases and 7 bases, with 12 bases remaining between them. CDR3 DNA sequence: TGTGCCAGCAGCCCGCTAGCGCGGGAGCAGTACTTC. Its protein product is CASSPLAREQYF.

V and J are TRBV11-3 and TRBJ1-2, with D possibly being TRBD1 (5 bases). This CDR3 has 13 amino acids. With 2 bases removed from V and 2 bases from J, the gap between germline ends came to 6 bases. Germline CDR1 SGHNT, CDR2 YENEEA. CDR3 DNA: TGTGCCAGCAGCTTAAGACAGAACTATGGCTACACCTTC. This gives the protein CASSLRQNYGYTF. Filled out from reference TRBV11-3 and TRBJ1-2, the complete variable domain reads EAGVVQSPRYKIIEKKQPVAFWCNPISGHNTLYWYLQNLGQGPELLIRYENEEAVDDSQLPKDRFSAERLKGVDSTLKIQPAELGDSAVYLCASSLRQNYGYTFGSGTRLTVV.

The chain links TRBV10-1 to TRBJ2-7; 12 bases agree with TRBD2. The trim removed 6 bases at V and 0 bases at J, leaving 9 bases unmatched. The CDR3 spans 17 residues. From germline, CDR1 is WNHNN and CDR2 SYGVQD (reference sequence). In nucleotides, the CDR3 is TGCGCCAGCAGGGTTCGGACTAGCGGGGTTCTCTCCTACGAGCAGTACTTC. Amino acids: CASRVRTSGVLSYEQYF.

The chain carries TRBV19 and TRBJ1-1, with D maybe TRBD1 (5 bases). Germline V lookup: CDR1 LNHDA, CDR2 SQIVND (reference sequence). This CDR3 comprises 14 residues. V shed 6 bases and J shed 5 bases, with 16 bases lying between them. The DNA for the CDR3 is TGTGCCAGTAGACGGGGGGTCGGAGTAACTGAAGCTTTCTTT. Amino acid sequence: CASRRGVGVTEAFF.

The V gene is TRBV7-3, the J gene TRBJ2-3; D not resolved. This CDR3 is built from 14 residues. Germline V CDR1 and CDR2: SGHTA, FQGTGA. Trimming took 1 base from V and 0 from J, leaving 5 bases between them. As DNA, the CDR3 is TGTGCCAGCAGCTTAAGCAGAAGCACAGATACGCAGTATTTT. This encodes CASSLSRSTDTQYF.

The chain is built from TRBV12-3 or TRBV12-4 and TRBJ2-4, with TRBD1 identical over 7 bases. V lost 5 bases to trimming and J lost 10 bases; unmatched junction nucleotides: 5. The CDR3 length is 12 residues. DNA for the CDR3: TGTGCCAGCAGTCGGGACAGAGTTATTCAGTACTTC. Its protein product is CASSRDRVIQYF.

The genes are TRBV5-1 and TRBJ1-6; 9 bases are a match to TRBD1. Germline CDR1 SGHRS, CDR2 YFSETQ. The V segment lost 3 bases and the J segment 1 base; nucleotides outside the gene matches: 2. The CDR3 runs to 16 residues. The CDR3 reads CASSYRGPSYNSPLHF. As DNA, the CDR3 is TGCGCCAGCAGCTACAGGGGGCCATCCTATAATTCACCCCTCCACTTT.